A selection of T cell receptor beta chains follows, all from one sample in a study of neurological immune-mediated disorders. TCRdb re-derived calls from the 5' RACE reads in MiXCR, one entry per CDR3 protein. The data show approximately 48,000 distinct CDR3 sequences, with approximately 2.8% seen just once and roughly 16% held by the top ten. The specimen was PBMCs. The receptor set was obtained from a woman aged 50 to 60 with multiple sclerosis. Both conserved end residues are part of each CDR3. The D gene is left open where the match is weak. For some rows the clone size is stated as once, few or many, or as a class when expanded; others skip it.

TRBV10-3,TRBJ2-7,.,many,CATNPEVGYEQYF,TGTGCCACGAATCCAGAGGTTGGCTACGAGCAGTACTTC
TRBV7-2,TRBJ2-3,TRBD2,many,CASSSRGGSPTLGDTQYF,TGTGCCAGCAGCTCCCGGGGGGGTAGCCCCACGTTGGGAGATACGCAGTATTTT
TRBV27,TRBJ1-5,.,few,CASSLRAGVNQPQHF,TGTGCCAGCAGTTTAAGAGCAGGAGTTAATCAGCCCCAGCATTTT
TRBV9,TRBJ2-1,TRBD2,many,CASSATSGGLGEQFF,TGTGCCAGCAGTGCGACTAGCGGGGGCTTAGGTGAGCAGTTCTTC
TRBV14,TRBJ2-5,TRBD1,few,CASSQVPAGTGVFPQQETQYF,TGTGCCAGCAGCCAAGTCCCCGCTGGGACAGGGGTGTTCCCACAACAAGAGACCCAGTACTTC
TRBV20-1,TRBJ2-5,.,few,CSAKDQETQYF,TGCAGTGCCAAGGACCAAGAGACCCAGTACTTC
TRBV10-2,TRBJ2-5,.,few,CASRWTATQETQYF,TGCGCCAGCAGGTGGACCGCCACTCAAGAGACCCAGTACTTC
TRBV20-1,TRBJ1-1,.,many,CSARVPGLDTEAFF,TGCAGTGCTAGAGTTCCGGGGTTGGACACTGAAGCTTTCTTT
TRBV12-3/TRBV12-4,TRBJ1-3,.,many,CASSNWGNTIYF,TGTGCCAGCAGTAATTGGGGAAACACCATATATTTT
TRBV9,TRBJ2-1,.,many,CASSVERGATNEQFF,TGTGCCAGCAGCGTAGAACGGGGGGCTACCAATGAGCAGTTCTTC
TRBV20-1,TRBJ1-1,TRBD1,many,CSARDRRDRGLDTEAFF,TGCAGTGCTAGAGATCGGCGAGACAGGGGGCTGGACACTGAAGCTTTCTTT
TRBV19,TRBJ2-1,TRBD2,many,CASSWGTRPHNEQFF,TGTGCCAGTAGTTGGGGGACTAGACCCCACAATGAGCAGTTCTTC
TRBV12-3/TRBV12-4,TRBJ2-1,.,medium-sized,CASLRGGSYNEQFF,TGTGCCAGCCTTAGGGGGGGTTCCTACAATGAGCAGTTCTTC
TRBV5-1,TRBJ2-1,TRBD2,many,CASRVGPAGGGNEQFF,TGCGCCAGCAGAGTCGGCCCAGCGGGAGGGGGCAATGAGCAGTTCTTC
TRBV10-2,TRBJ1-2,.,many,CASSPQANYGYTF,TGCGCCAGCAGCCCCCAGGCTAACTATGGCTACACCTTC
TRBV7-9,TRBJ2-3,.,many,CASSVSGSTDTQYF,TGTGCCAGCAGCGTTAGCGGTAGCACAGATACGCAGTATTTT
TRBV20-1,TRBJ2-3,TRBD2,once,CSADRAGGDTDTQYF,TGCAGTGCCGATCGGGCGGGAGGGGATACGGATACGCAGTATTTT
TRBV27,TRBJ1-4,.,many,CASSLRVGFGEKLFF,TGTGCCAGCAGTTTACGCGTGGGTTTCGGGGAAAAACTGTTTTTT
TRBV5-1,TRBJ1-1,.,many,CASSLAGATEAFF,TGCGCCAGCAGCTTAGCAGGGGCCACTGAAGCTTTCTTT
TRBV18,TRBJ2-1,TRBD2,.,CASSPVKGSLAGVRNEQFF,TGTGCCAGCTCACCAGTAAAGGGGTCTCTAGCGGGAGTAAGGAATGAGCAGTTCTTC
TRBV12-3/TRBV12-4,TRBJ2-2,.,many,CASRSTGYTGELFF,TGTGCCAGCAGGTCTACAGGGTACACCGGGGAGCTGTTTTTT
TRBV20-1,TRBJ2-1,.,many,CSAPRTVPIFHNEQFF,TGCAGTGCTCCTAGGACAGTTCCGATCTTCCACAATGAGCAGTTCTTC
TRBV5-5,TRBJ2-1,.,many,CASSLYPRDEQFF,TGTGCCAGCAGCTTGTACCCCCGGGATGAGCAGTTCTTC
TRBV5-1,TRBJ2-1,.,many,CASSLVLGERNEQFF,TGCGCCAGCAGCTTGGTGCTGGGGGAGAGAAATGAGCAGTTCTTC
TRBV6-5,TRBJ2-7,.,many,CASSYDTWGYEQYF,TGTGCCAGCAGTTACGACACCTGGGGCTACGAGCAGTACTTC
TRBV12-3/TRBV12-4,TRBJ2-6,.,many,CASSFNVLSGANVLTF,TGTGCCAGCAGTTTTAACGTGCTCTCTGGGGCCAACGTCCTGACTTTC
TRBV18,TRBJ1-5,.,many,CASSPQDNQPQHF,TGTGCCAGCTCACCACAGGATAATCAGCCCCAGCATTTT
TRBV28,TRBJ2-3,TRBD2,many,CASSWASGSNTDTQYF,TGTGCCAGCAGTTGGGCTAGCGGGAGTAATACAGATACGCAGTATTTT
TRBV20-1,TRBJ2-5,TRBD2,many,CSAFSGSLKGETQYF,TGCAGTGCTTTTAGCGGGAGCCTCAAAGGAGAGACCCAGTACTTC
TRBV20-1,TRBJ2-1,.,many,CSASRTFNEQFF,TGCAGTGCTAGTCGGACTTTTAATGAGCAGTTCTTC
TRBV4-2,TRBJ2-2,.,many,CASSQMASTGELFF,TGTGCCAGCAGCCAAATGGCAAGCACCGGGGAGCTGTTTTTT
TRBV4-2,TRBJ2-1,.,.,CASSQEPTGYNEQFF,TGTGCCAGCAGCCAAGAACCGACAGGCTACAATGAGCAGTTCTTC
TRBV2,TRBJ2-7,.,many,CASNGYEQYF,TGTGCCAGCAATGGCTACGAGCAGTACTTC
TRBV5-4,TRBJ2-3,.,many,CASSLAGTDTQYF,TGTGCCAGCAGCTTGGCTGGCACAGATACGCAGTATTTT
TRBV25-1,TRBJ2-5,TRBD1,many,CASSGGQGPQETQYF,TGTGCCAGCAGTGGTGGACAGGGACCCCAAGAGACCCAGTACTTC
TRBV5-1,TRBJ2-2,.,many,CASSFSQITGELFF,TGCGCCAGCAGCTTTTCACAGATCACCGGGGAGCTGTTTTTT
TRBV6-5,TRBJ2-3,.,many,CASSYSRGLTDTQYF,TGTGCCAGCAGTTACTCCCGCGGTCTCACAGATACGCAGTATTTT
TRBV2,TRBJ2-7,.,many,CASKRIYEQYF,TGTGCCAGCAAAAGAATCTACGAGCAGTACTTC
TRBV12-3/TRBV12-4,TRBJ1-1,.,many,CASSRIQLNTEAFF,TGTGCCAGCAGCCGGATTCAGTTGAACACTGAAGCTTTCTTT
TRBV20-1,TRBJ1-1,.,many,CSAPTGLYTEAFF,TGCAGTGCGCCAACAGGGCTATACACTGAAGCTTTCTTT
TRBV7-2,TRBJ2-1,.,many,CASSLEAASRYNEQFF,TGTGCCAGCAGCTTAGAGGCGGCTAGCCGATACAATGAGCAGTTCTTC
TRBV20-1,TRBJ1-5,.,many,CSAQMGASVDQPQHF,TGCAGTGCCCAGATGGGGGCGAGTGTCGATCAGCCCCAGCATTTT